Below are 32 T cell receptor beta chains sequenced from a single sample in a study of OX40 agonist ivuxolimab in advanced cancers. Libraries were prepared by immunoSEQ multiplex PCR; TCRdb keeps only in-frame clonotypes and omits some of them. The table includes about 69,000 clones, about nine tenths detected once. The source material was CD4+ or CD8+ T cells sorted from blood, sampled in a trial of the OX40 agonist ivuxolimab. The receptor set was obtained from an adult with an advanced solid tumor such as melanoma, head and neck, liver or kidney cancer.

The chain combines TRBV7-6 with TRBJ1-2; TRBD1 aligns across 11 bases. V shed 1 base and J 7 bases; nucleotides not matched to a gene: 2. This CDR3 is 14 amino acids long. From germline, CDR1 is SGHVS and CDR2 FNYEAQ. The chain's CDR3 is CASSLGGTGGGYTF. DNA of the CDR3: TGTGCCAGCAGCTTAGGGGGGACAGGGGGTGGCTACACCTTC.

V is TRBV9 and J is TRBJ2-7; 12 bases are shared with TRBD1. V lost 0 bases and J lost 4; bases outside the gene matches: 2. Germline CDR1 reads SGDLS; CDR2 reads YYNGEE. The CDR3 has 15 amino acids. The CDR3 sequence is CASSVGGQGAYEQYF. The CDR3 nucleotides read TGTGCCAGCAGCGTAGGGGGACAGGGGGCATACGAGCAGTACTTC.

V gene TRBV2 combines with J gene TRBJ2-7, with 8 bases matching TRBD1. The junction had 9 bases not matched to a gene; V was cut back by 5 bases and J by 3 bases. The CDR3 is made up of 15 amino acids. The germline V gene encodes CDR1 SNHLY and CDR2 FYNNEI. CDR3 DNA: TGTGCCAGCAGTACCCCCCGGACAGGGAGCTACGAGCAGTACTTC. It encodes CASSTPRTGSYEQYF.

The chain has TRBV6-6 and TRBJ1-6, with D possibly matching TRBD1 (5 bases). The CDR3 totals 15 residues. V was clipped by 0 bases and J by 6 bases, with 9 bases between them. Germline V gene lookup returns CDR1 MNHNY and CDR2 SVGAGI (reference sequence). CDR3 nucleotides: TGTGCCAGCAGTTACTCCGTAAGGGGTAATTCACCCCTCCACTTT. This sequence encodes CASSYSVRGNSPLHF.

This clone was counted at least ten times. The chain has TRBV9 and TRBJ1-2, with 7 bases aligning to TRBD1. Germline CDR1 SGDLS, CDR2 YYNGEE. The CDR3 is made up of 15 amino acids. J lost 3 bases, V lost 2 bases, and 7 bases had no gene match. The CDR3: CASSVFITGDYGYTF. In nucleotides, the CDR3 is TGTGCCAGCAGCGTCTTCATTACAGGGGACTATGGCTACACCTTC.

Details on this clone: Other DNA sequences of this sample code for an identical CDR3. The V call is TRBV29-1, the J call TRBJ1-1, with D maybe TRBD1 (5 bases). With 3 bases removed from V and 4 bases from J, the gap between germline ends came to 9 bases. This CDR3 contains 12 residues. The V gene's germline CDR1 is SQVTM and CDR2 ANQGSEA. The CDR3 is CSVEGDRTEAFF. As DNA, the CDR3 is TGCAGCGTTGAGGGGGACCGCACTGAAGCTTTCTTT. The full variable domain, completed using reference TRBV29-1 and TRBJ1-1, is SAVISQKPSRDICQRGTSLTIQCQVDSQVTMMFWYRQQPGQSLTLIATANQGSEATYESGFVIDKFPISRPNLTFSTLTVSNMSPEDSSIYLCSVEGDRTEAFFGQGTRLTVV.

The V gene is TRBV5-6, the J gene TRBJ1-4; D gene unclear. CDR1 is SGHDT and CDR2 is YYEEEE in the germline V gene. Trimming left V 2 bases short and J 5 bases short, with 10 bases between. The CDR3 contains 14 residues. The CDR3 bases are TGTGCCAGCAGCTTACAGTCAGCAAATGAAAAACTGTTTTTT. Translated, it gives CASSLQSANEKLFF.

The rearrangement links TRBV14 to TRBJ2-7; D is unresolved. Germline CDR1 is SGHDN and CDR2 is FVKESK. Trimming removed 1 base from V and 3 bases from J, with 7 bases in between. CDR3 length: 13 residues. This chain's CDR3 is CASSQVGYYEQYF. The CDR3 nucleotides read TGTGCCAGCAGCCAAGTGGGATACTACGAGCAGTACTTC.

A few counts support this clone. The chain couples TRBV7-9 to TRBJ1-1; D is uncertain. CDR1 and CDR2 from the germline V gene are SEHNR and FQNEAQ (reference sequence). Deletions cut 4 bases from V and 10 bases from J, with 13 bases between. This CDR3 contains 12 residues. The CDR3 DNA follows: TGTGCCAGCAGCTACACGGAGAGGCGAGCTTTCTTT. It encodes CASSYTERRAFF.

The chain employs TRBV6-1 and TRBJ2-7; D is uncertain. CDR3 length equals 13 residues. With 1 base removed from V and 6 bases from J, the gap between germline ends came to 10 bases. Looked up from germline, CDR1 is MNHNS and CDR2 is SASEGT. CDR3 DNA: TGTGCCAGCAGTGAAGACGAATGGTCCGAGCAGTACTTC. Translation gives CASSEDEWSEQYF.

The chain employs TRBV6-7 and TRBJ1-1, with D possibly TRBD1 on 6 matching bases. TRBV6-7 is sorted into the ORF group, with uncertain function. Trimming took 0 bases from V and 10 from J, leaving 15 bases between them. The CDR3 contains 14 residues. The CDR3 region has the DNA TGTGCCAGCAGTTACTCGGGGGACAACAGCGGAGCTTTCTTT. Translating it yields CASSYSGDNSGAFF.

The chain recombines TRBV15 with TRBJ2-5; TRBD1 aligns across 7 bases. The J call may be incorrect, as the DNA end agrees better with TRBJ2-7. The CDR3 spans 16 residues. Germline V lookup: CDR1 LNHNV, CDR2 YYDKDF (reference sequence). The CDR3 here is CATSRDRQGGLYEQYF. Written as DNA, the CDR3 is TGTGCCACCAGCAGAGATCGTCAAGGGGGCCTTTACGAGCAGTACTTC.

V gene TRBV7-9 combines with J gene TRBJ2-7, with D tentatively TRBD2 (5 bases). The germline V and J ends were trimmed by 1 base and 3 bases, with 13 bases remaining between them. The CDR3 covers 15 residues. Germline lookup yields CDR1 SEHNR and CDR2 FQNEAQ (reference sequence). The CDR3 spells CASSLVEDSYYEQYF. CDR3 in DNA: TGTGCCAGCAGCTTAGTTGAGGACTCATACTACGAGCAGTACTTC.

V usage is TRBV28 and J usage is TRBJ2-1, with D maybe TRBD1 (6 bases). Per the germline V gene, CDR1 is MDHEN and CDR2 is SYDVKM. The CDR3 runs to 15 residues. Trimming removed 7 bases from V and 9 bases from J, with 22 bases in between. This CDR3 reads CASNSGTYPRGEQFF. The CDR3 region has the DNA TGTGCCAGCAACTCCGGGACATACCCTAGGGGTGAGCAGTTCTTC. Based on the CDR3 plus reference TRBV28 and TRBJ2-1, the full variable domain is DVKVTQSSRYLVKRTGEKVFLECVQDMDHENMFWYRQDPGLGLRLIYFSYDVKMKEKGDIPEGYSVSREKKERFSLILESASTNQTSMYLCASNSGTYPRGEQFFGPGTRLTVL.

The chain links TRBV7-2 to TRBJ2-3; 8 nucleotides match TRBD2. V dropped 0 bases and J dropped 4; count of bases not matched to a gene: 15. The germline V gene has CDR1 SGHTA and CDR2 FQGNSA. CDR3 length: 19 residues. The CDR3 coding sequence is TGTGCCAGCAGCTTAGCGCTTCTAGCGGGCCCAACTATTCCAGATACGCAGTATTTT. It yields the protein CASSLALLAGPTIPDTQYF.

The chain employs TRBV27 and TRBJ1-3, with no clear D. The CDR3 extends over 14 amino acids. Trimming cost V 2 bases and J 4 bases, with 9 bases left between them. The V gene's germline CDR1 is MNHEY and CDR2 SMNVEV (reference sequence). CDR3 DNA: TGTGCCAGCAGTTTAAGTGTTCCCGGAAACACCATATATTTT. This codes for CASSLSVPGNTIYF.

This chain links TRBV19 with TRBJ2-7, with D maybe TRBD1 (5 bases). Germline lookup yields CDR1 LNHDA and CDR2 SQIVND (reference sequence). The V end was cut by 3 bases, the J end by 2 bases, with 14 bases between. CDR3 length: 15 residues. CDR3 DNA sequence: TGTGCCAGTAGTATGGGGCAGGGCGGCACCTACGAGCAGTACTTC. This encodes CASSMGQGGTYEQYF.

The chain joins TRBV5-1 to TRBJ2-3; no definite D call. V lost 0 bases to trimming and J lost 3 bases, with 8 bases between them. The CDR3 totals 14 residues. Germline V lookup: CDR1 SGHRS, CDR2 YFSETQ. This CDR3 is CASSLVSLTDTQYF. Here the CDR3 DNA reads TGCGCCAGCAGCTTGGTCAGTTTGACAGATACGCAGTATTTT.

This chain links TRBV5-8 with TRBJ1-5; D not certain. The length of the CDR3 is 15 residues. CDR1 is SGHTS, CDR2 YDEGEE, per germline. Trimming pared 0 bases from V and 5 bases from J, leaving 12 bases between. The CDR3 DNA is TGTGCCAGCAGCTTGGAGGGCTCCTCCGATCAGCCCCAGCATTTT. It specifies CASSLEGSSDQPQHF.

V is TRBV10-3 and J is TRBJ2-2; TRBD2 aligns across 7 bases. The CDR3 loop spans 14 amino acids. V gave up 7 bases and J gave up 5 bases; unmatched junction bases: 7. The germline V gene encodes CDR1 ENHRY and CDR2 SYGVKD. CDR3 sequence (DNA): TGTGCCATCACCCAGGGACTAATGACCGGGGAGCTGTTTTTT. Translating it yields CAITQGLMTGELFF.

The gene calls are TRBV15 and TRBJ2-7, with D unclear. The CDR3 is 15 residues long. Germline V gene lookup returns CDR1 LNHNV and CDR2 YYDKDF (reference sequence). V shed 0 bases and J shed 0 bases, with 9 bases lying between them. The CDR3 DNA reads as TGTGCCACCAGCAGAGAGCCCCAGAACTCCTACGAGCAGTACTTC. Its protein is CATSREPQNSYEQYF. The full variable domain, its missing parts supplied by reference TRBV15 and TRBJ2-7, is DAMVIQNPRYQVTQFGKPVTLSCSQTLNHNVMYWYQQKSSQAPKLLFHYYDKDFNNEADTPDNFQSRRPNTSFCFLDIRSPGLGDTAMYLCATSREPQNSYEQYFGPGTRLTVT.

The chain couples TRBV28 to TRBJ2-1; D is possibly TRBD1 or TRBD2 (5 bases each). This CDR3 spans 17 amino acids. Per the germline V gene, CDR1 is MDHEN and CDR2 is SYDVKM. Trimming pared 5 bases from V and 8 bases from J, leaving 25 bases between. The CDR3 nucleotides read TGTGCCAGCAGTCCGCGACAGATTGGAACTAGGTTCGATGAGCAGTTCTTC. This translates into CASSPRQIGTRFDEQFF.

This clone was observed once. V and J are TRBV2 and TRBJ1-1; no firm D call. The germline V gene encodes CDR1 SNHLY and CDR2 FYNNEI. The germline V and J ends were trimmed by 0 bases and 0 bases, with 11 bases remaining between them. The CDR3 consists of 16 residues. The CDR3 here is CASSEAGVFLNTEAFF. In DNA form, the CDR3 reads TGTGCCAGCAGTGAAGCGGGCGTCTTCTTGAACACTGAAGCTTTCTTT.

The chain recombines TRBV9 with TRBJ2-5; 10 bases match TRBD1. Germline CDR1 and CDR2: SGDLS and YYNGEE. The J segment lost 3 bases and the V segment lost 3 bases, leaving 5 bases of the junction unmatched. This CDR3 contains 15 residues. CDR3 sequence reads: CASSGLGTGEETQYF. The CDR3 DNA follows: TGTGCCAGCAGCGGACTCGGGACAGGGGAAGAGACCCAGTACTTC.

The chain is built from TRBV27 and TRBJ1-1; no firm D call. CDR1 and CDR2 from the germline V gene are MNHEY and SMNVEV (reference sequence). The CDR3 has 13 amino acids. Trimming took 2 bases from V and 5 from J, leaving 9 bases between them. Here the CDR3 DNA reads TGTGCCAGCAGTTTAGAGGGTGTAACTGAAGCTTTCTTT. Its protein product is CASSLEGVTEAFF.

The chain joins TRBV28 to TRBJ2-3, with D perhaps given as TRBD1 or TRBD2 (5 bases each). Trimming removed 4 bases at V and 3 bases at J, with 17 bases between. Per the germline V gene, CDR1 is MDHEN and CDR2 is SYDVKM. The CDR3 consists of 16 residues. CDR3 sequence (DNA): TGTGCCAGCAGTTCTCCCCTCACGGGGCGTACAGATACGCAGTATTTT. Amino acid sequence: CASSSPLTGRTDTQYF.

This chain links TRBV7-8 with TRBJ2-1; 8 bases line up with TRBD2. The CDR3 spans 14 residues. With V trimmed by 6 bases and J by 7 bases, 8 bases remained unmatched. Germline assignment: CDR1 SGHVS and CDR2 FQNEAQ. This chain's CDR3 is CASSSGTSANEQFF. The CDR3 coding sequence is TGTGCCAGCAGTTCCGGGACTAGTGCTAATGAGCAGTTCTTC.

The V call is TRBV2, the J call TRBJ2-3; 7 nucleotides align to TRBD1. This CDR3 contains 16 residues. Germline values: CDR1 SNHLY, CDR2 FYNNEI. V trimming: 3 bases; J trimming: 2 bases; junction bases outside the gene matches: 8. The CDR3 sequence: CASSEGTDFVTDTQYF. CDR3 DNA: TGTGCCAGCAGTGAGGGGACAGATTTCGTCACAGATACGCAGTATTTT. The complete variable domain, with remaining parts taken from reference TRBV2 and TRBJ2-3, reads EPEVTQTPSHQVTQMGQEVILRCVPISNHLYFYWYRQILGQKVEFLVSFYNNEISEKSEIFDDQFSVERPDGSNFTLKIRSTKLEDSAMYFCASSEGTDFVTDTQYFGPGTRLTVL.

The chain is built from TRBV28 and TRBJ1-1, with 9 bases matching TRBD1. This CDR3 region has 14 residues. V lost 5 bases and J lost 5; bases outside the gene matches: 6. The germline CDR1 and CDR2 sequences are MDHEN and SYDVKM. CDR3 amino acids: CASSTGQGRTEAFF. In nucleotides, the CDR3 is TGTGCCAGCAGTACAGGACAGGGGAGGACTGAAGCTTTCTTT. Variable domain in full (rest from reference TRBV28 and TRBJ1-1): DVKVTQSSRYLVKRTGEKVFLECVQDMDHENMFWYRQDPGLGLRLIYFSYDVKMKEKGDIPEGYSVSREKKERFSLILESASTNQTSMYLCASSTGQGRTEAFFGQGTRLTVV.

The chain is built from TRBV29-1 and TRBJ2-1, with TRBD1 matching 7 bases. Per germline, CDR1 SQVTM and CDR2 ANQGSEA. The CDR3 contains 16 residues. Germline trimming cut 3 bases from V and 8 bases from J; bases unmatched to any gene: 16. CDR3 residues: CSVDGIGGSSEDEQFF. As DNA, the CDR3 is TGCAGCGTTGATGGGATAGGGGGCTCCAGCGAGGATGAGCAGTTCTTC.

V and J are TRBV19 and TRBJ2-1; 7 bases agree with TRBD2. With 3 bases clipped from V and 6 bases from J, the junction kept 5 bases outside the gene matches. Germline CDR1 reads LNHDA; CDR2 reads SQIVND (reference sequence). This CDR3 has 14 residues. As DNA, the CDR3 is TGTGCCAGTAGTATTGGTGGGGGGGGCAATGAGCAGTTCTTC. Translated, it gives CASSIGGGGNEQFF.

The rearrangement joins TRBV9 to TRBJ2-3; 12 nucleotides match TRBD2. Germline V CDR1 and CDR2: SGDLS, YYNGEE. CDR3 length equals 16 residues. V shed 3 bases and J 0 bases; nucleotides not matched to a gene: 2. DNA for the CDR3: TGTGCCAGCAGCGACGGGACTAGCGGGAGCACAGATACGCAGTATTTT. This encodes CASSDGTSGSTDTQYF.